The clone carrying this T cell receptor beta chain was detected ten times or more. Antigen: not known. Uncontrolled infections, other autoimmune diseases, pregnancy or lactation led to exclusion of patients. The PBMCs were sourced from fresh peripheral blood (10 ml). Amplification yielded TCR beta CDR3 regions, with RNA transcripts as the source. The HTBI primer set drove a first-round RT-PCR of the TCR CDR3. TCRdb re-analysed the multiplex PCR reads in MiXCR, keeping a single row per CDR3 protein. The table has approximately 380,000 distinct CDR3 sequences, 11% to 15% seen once. This sample is drawn from a study of T cells in Graves' hyperthyroidism and ophthalmopathy. About the research overall: The authors collected peripheral blood at initial diagnosis, before any treatment. Findings and limits, study-wide: The model predicted ophthalmopathy a median around six months before onset.

The V and J ends lost 0 bases and 3 bases respectively, with 14 bases between them. The CDR3 covers 16 residues. CDR1 is SGHAT, CDR2 FQNNGV, per germline. The specimen sequenced was blood. The chain joins TRBV11-2 to TRBJ2-5, with D perhaps matching TRBD1 (5 bases). The sequence was collected from a man aged 50 to 60 with Graves' ophthalmopathy. CDR3 DNA: TGTGCCAGCAGCTTAGATAGTACAGGAAAAGAAGAGACCCAGTACTTC. This translates into CASSLDSTGKEETQYF.